This T cell receptor beta chain was obtained from a study of cytomegalovirus exposure and HLA in healthy donors. Of note for this clone: Its antigen is not known.

CDR1 MGHRA and CDR2 YSYEKL come from the germline V gene. V shed 4 bases and J shed 4 bases, with 20 bases lying between them. The CDR3 runs to 16 residues. General study findings and limits: Some V segments (TRBV6-2 and TRBV6-3 among them) were excluded as indistinguishable.

With 60 Vbeta and 13 Jbeta primers, the PCR was carried out. Profiling relied on immunoSEQ multiplex PCR, and the TCRdb table lists in-frame clones only, not all of them. The table shows roughly 120,000 clones, with roughly 79% occurring only once. The V call is TRBV4-1, the J call TRBJ2-7; TRBD2 might be the D (6 bases). Sequencing used PBMCs. The clonotype was recovered from a woman younger than 35 in good health and CMV-seronegative. The CDR3 reads CASSPQSRIRGYEQYF. Here the CDR3 DNA reads TGCGCCAGCAGCCCACAAAGCCGGATTCGGGGGTACGAGCAGTACTTC.